A selection of T cell receptor beta chains follows, all from one sample in a study of T cells after yellow fever vaccination. TCRdb called the 5' RACE reads again in MiXCR, with one record for every CDR3 protein. The sample has about 52,000 distinct CDR3 sequences, 6.6% seen once; the top ten hold 24%. The source was CD8+ T cells not binding an NS4B(214-222) dextramer, sorted from PBMCs, collected around 45 days after the first yellow fever vaccination. The receptor set was obtained from a man in his late teens or twenties who received the YFV17D yellow fever vaccine. The CDR3 runs from the conserved cysteine through the conserved F or W. Clone size is not always given. Where it is, it says once, few, many or a class for expanded clones.

J gene: TRBJ2-3
clone size: -
V gene: TRBV7-3
CDR3 protein: CASSRTGGGDTQYF

J gene: TRBJ1-1
clone size: many
V gene: TRBV11-2
CDR3 protein: CASSLAAGGFEAFF

J gene: TRBJ1-1
clone size: -
V gene: TRBV4-3
CDR3 protein: CASSLRPRTGHTEAFF

J gene: TRBJ2-7
clone size: many
V gene: TRBV11-2
CDR3 protein: CASSLKGMAGYEQYF

J gene: TRBJ2-2
clone size: -
V gene: TRBV10-3
CDR3 protein: CAITDWTGELFF

J gene: TRBJ2-7
clone size: few
V gene: TRBV7-2
CDR3 protein: CASSFGLGKPNEQYF

J gene: TRBJ1-3
clone size: -
V gene: TRBV9
CDR3 protein: CASSALDRSYGNTIYF

J gene: TRBJ2-1
clone size: -
V gene: TRBV7-6
CDR3 protein: CASRRGGSSYNEQFF

J gene: TRBJ2-7
clone size: many
V gene: TRBV7-6
CDR3 protein: CASSLERDSIEQYF

J gene: TRBJ2-1
clone size: few
V gene: TRBV19
CDR3 protein: CASSANYPGQSRFF

J gene: TRBJ2-3
clone size: -
V gene: TRBV30
CDR3 protein: CAWSVQDRGLGTDTQYF

J gene: TRBJ2-1
clone size: many
V gene: TRBV6-5
CDR3 protein: CASSYLGGGYNEQFF

J gene: TRBJ2-1
clone size: few
V gene: TRBV6-2/TRBV6-3
CDR3 protein: CASSYGALVHEQFF